This entry concerns a single TCR beta chain. This entry is derived from a study of blood T cell repertoires in COVID-19. About the study: There were acute and convalescent COVID-19 samples, and they came from the United States, Italy and Spain. Sample material is recorded as cDNA or gDNA derived from T cells, B-cell-depleted T cells, or PBMCs.

In terms of age and location, participants ranged from roughly 18 to 100 years and lived in about two dozen US areas. V lost 8 bases and J 4 bases, leaving 20 bases between the germline ends. The CDR3 covers 15 residues. Clones were sequenced by immunoSEQ multiplex PCR, and TCRdb holds only the in-frame ones, with some missing. The data hold about 330,000 clones, with roughly 90% observed a single time. The sequence came from a woman aged 25-40 years who had recovered from COVID-19. The chain combines TRBV23-1 with TRBJ2-5; possibly TRBD1 for D (6 bases). TRBV23-1 is an open reading frame, and its role is uncertain. Specimen: PBMCs or T cells enriched from blood (not recorded which). The chain's CDR3 is CASLSSGGQRETQYF. As DNA, the CDR3 is TGCGCCAGCCTAAGTAGTGGAGGACAGCGAGAGACCCAGTACTTC.